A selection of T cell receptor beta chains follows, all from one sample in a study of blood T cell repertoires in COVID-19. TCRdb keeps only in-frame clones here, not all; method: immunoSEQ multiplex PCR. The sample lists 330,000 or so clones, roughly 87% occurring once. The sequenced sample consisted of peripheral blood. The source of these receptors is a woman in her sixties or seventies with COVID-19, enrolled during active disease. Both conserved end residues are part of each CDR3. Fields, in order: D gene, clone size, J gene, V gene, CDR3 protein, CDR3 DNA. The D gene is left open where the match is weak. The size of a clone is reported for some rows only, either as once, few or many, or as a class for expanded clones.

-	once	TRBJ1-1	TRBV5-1	CASSLDQGSMNTEAFF	TGCGCCAGCAGCTTGGACCAGGGAAGCATGAACACTGAAGCTTTCTTT
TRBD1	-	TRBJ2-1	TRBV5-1	CASSTTGTGRNEQFF	TGCGCCAGCAGCACCACCGGGACAGGGAGAAATGAGCAGTTCTTC
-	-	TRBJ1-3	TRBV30	CAGTGLSSGNTIYF	TGTGCCGGCACAGGGCTTAGCTCTGGAAACACCATATATTTT
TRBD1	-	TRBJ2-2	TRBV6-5	CGVRGRAGELFF	TGTGGCGTCAGGGGGCGCGCCGGGGAGCTGTTTTTT
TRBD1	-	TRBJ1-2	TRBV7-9	CASNSVGTGPYGYTF	TGTGCCAGCAATTCAGTGGGGACAGGACCCTATGGCTACACCTTC
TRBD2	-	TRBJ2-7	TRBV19	CASSESSGGQLYEQYF	TGTGCCAGTAGCGAATCTAGCGGGGGACAATTATACGAGCAGTACTTC
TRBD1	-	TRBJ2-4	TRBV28	CASSTRGLVNIQYF	TGTGCCAGCAGCACCAGGGGGTTGGTAAACATTCAGTACTTC
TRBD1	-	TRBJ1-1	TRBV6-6	CASSYADRGGTEAFF	TGTGCCAGCAGTTACGCGGACAGGGGTGGCACTGAAGCTTTCTTT
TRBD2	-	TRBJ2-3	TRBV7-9	CASSLGPGLAGRTDTQYF	TGTGCCAGCAGCTTAGGACCGGGACTAGCGGGGCGCACAGATACGCAGTATTTT
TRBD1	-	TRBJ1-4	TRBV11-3	CASSKGTGNEKLFF	TGTGCCAGCAGCAAGGGGACAGGGAATGAAAAACTGTTTTTT
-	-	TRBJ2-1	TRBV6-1	CASSDLDEQFF	TGTGCCAGCAGTGACCTCGATGAGCAGTTCTTC
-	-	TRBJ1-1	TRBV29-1	CSVDNGGTEAFF	TGCAGCGTTGATAATGGAGGCACTGAAGCTTTCTTT
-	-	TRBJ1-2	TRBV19	CASSMTSTVNYGYTF	TGTGCCAGTAGTATGACGTCGACAGTTAACTATGGCTACACCTTC
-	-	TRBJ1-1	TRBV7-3	CASSLDRGAATEAFF	TGTGCCAGCAGCTTAGACCGGGGGGCGGCCACTGAAGCTTTCTTT
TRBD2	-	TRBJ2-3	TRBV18	CASSPSGGATDTQYF	TGTGCCAGCTCACCCAGCGGGGGGGCCACAGATACGCAGTATTTT
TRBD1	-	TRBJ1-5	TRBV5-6	CASSSRGAGGQPQHF	TGTGCCAGCAGCAGCCGGGGCGCAGGGGGACAGCCCCAGCATTTT
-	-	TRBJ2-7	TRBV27	CASSSAWRAEQYF	TGTGCCAGCAGTTCGGCCTGGCGGGCCGAGCAGTACTTC
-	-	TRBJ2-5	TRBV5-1	CASSGPQETQYF	TGCGCCAGCAGCGGCCCACAAGAGACCCAGTACTTC
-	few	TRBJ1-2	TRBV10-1	CASSQRREGGYTF	TGCGCCAGCAGTCAACGCAGGGAGGGTGGCTACACCTTC
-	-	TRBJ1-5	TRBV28	CASRDSVNQPQHF	TGTGCCAGCAGAGACAGTGTAAATCAGCCCCAGCATTTT
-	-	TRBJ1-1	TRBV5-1	CASSLGGQNTEAFF	TGCGCCAGCAGCTTGGGGGGACAGAACACTGAAGCTTTCTTT
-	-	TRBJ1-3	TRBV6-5	CASSYGSYAGNTIYF	TGTGCCAGCAGTTACGGTAGTTACGCTGGAAACACCATATATTTT
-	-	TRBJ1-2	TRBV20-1	CSAGSGYTF	TGCAGTGCTGGGAGTGGCTACACCTTC
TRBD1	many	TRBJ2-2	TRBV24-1	CATSDTRQGWTGELFF	TGTGCCACCAGTGACACGCGACAGGGGTGGACCGGGGAGCTGTTTTTT
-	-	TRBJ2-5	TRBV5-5	CASSAQGVVETQYF	TGTGCCAGCAGCGCGCAGGGTGTAGTAGAGACCCAGTACTTC
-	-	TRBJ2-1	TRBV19	CASSNANEQFF	TGTGCCAGTAGTAACGCGAATGAGCAGTTCTTC
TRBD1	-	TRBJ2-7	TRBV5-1	CASSWTGGNYEQYF	TGCGCCAGCAGCTGGACAGGGGGGAACTACGAGCAGTACTTC
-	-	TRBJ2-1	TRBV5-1	CASRFPGDSYNEQFF	TGCGCCAGCAGGTTTCCGGGGGACTCCTACAATGAGCAGTTCTTC
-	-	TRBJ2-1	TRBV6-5	CASSSARGPYNEQFF	TGTGCCAGCAGTTCGGCGCGGGGGCCCTACAATGAGCAGTTCTTC
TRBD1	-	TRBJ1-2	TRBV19	CASSGQGGGQGDYGYTF	TGTGCCAGTAGTGGACAGGGAGGAGGGCAGGGGGACTATGGCTACACCTTC
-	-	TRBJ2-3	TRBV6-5	CALGGYGTDTQYF	TGTGCCCTGGGGGGATATGGGACAGATACGCAGTATTTT
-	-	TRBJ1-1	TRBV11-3	CASSLIGNTEAFF	TGTGCCAGCAGCTTGATCGGGAACACTGAAGCTTTCTTT
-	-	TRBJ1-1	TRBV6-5	CASRSGLSGGAEAFF	TGTGCCAGCAGGAGCGGTCTATCCGGCGGGGCTGAAGCTTTCTTT
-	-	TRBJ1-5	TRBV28	CASSLIRGNQPQHF	TGTGCCAGCAGTTTAATAAGGGGGAATCAGCCCCAGCATTTT
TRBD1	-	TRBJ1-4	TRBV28	CASSPPGQGLSGKLFF	TGTGCCAGCAGTCCCCCGGGACAGGGGTTGTCTGGAAAACTGTTTTTT
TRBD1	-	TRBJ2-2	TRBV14	CASSQDIWSDRGYTGELFF	TGTGCCAGCAGCCAAGATATTTGGTCGGACAGGGGATACACCGGGGAGCTGTTTTTT
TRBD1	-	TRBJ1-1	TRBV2	CASSDLFRDRSLMNTEAFF	TGTGCCAGCAGTGATCTATTCCGGGACAGGAGCCTCATGAACACTGAAGCTTTCTTT
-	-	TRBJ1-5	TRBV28	CASSLVGASSSGQPQHF	TGTGCCAGCAGTTTGGTAGGGGCGTCCAGTTCCGGACAGCCCCAGCATTTT
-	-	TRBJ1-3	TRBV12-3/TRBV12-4	CAIGRGTGNTIYF	TGTGCCATCGGACGGGGAACTGGAAACACCATATATTTT
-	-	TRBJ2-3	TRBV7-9	CASSSTQGGADTQYF	TGTGCCAGCAGCTCCACACAGGGAGGGGCAGATACGCAGTATTTT
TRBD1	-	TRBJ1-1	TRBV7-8	CASSGEEWPEQGVTEAFF	TGTGCCAGCAGCGGCGAAGAATGGCCCGAACAGGGGGTCACTGAAGCTTTCTTT
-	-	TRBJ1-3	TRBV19	CASSFSPGNTIYF	TGTGCCAGTAGTTTCTCCCCTGGAAACACCATATATTTT
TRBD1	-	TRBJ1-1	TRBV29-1	CSVRKQGMNTEAFF	TGCAGCGTTCGTAAACAGGGGATGAACACTGAAGCTTTCTTT
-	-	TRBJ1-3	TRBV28	CASSLGRISGNTIYF	TGTGCCAGCAGTTTGGGCCGGATCTCTGGAAACACCATATATTTT
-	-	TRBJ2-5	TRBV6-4	CASSDKLDARETQYF	TGTGCCAGCAGTGACAAATTGGATGCTAGGGAGACCCAGTACTTC
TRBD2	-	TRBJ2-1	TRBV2	CASRRRTSGGAQEQFF	TGTGCCAGCAGGAGACGGACTAGCGGGGGGGCCCAAGAGCAGTTCTTC
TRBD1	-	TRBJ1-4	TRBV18	CASSPDRNEKLFF	TGTGCCAGCTCACCGGACAGGAATGAAAAACTGTTTTTT
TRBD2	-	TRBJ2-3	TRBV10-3	CAISPGLAADTQYF	TGTGCCATCAGTCCGGGACTAGCGGCAGATACGCAGTATTTT
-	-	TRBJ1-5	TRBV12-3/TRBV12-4	CASRRQGNQPQHF	TGTGCCAGCAGGCGCCAGGGGAATCAGCCCCAGCATTTT
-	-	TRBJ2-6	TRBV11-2	CASSFYSGANVLTF	TGTGCCAGCAGCTTTTACTCTGGGGCCAACGTCCTGACTTTC
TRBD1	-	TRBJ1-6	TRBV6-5	CASTPKDRDNSPLHF	TGTGCCAGCACCCCCAAGGACAGGGACAATTCACCCCTCCACTTT
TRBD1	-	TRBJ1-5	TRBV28	CASSLSTGDSNQPQHF	TGTGCCAGCAGTTTATCGACAGGGGATAGCAATCAGCCCCAGCATTTT
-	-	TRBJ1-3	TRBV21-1	CASSKGRPAIASSGNTIYF	TGTGCCAGCAGCAAAGGGCGGCCGGCCATCGCCTCCTCTGGAAACACCATATATTTT
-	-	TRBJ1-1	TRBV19	CASRTLTNPGTEAFF	TGTGCCAGTAGGACCTTAACGAACCCCGGGACTGAAGCTTTCTTT
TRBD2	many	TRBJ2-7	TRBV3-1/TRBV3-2	CASSNSGGSSYEQYF	TGTGCCAGCAGCAATAGCGGGGGCAGCTCCTACGAGCAGTACTTC
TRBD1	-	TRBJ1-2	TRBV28	CASSRPTGGGYGYTF	TGTGCCAGCAGTCGACCGACAGGGGGAGGCTATGGCTACACCTTC
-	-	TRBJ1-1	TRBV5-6	CASNVGGLTEAFF	TGTGCCAGCAACGTCGGGGGTCTCACTGAAGCTTTCTTT